These 22 T cell receptor beta chains share one sample of origin, sequenced in a study of CD8 T cells in ankylosing spondylitis. One entry per CDR3 protein results from TCRdb running MiXCR on the 5' RACE reads. Of about 130,000 distinct CDR3 sequences detected, approximately 15% appear once; the ten largest clones hold about 2.7%. Sequencing used blood, either unsorted or a sorted T cell fraction (not recorded which). Receptors originate from a female donor with ankylosing spondylitis or in good health (not recorded which).

This clonotype was seen only a few times. V usage is TRBV12-3 or TRBV12-4 and J usage is TRBJ2-3; maybe TRBD1 (6 bases). This CDR3 has 16 residues. Trimming stripped 1 base from V and 0 bases from J, with 11 bases between. CDR3 bases: TGTGCCAGCAGTTTAGATCTGCAGGGGAGCACAGATACGCAGTATTTT. Amino acid sequence: CASSLDLQGSTDTQYF.

Ten or more counts support this clonotype. The chain carries TRBV29-1 and TRBJ2-1; 14 bases match TRBD2. V was pared by 7 bases and J by 10 bases, with 9 bases of the junction left unmatched. The CDR3 extends over 14 amino acids. Per the germline V gene, CDR1 is SQVTM and CDR2 is ANQGSEA. Here the CDR3 reads CSAEGLAGVSEQFF. In DNA, the CDR3 is TGCAGCGCTGAGGGACTAGCGGGAGTAAGCGAGCAGTTCTTC.

The chain joins TRBV7-3 to TRBJ2-2, with D tentatively TRBD1 (6 bases). The CDR3 is 16 amino acids. Deletions cut 5 bases from V and 0 bases from J, with 13 bases between. CDR1 is SGHTA, CDR2 FQGTGA, per germline. Here the CDR3 DNA reads TGTGCCAGCAGCCCTTACAGGGCTACGAACACCGGGGAGCTGTTTTTT. It specifies CASSPYRATNTGELFF.

This clonotype has more than one count but fewer than ten. The rearrangement uses TRBV7-8 and TRBJ1-1; 9 bases match TRBD1. The CDR3 is made up of 15 amino acids. Germline V gene data show CDR1 as SGHVS and CDR2 as FQNEAQ. The V and J ends lost 4 bases and 7 bases, in that order; junction bases with no gene match: 10. CDR3 region: CASSSRPGQGLEAFF. Written as DNA, the CDR3 is TGTGCCAGCAGCTCTAGGCCGGGACAGGGCCTTGAAGCTTTCTTT.

The chain has TRBV29-1 and TRBJ2-3; no firm D call. The germline CDR1 and CDR2 sequences are SQVTM and ANQGSEA. There are 16 residues in the CDR3. V lost 5 bases and J 5 bases, leaving 23 bases between the germline ends. CDR3 sequence reads: CSVLPGLHEPQDTQYF. In DNA form, the CDR3 reads TGCAGCGTTCTTCCGGGTCTCCACGAACCCCAAGATACGCAGTATTTT.

This clonotype has at least ten counts. The chain has TRBV6-1 and TRBJ1-6, with 8 bases aligning to TRBD1. The germline V gene has CDR1 MNHNS and CDR2 SASEGT. With 6 bases clipped from V and 7 bases from J, the junction kept 8 bases outside the gene matches. The CDR3 extends over 15 amino acids. CDR3 in amino acids: CASRDGQGNNSPLHF. The CDR3 DNA sequence: TGTGCCAGCAGGGACGGACAGGGAAACAATTCACCCCTCCACTTT.

The gene calls are TRBV4-1 and TRBJ2-1, with D perhaps TRBD1 (5 bases). V was pared by 0 bases and J by 2 bases, with 11 bases between. From germline, CDR1 is MGHRA and CDR2 YSYEKL. The CDR3 contains 16 residues. Here the CDR3 reads CASSQDRGGPYNEQFF. The CDR3, as DNA: TGCGCCAGCAGCCAAGATAGGGGCGGACCCTACAATGAGCAGTTCTTC.

This chain uses TRBV5-4 with TRBJ1-1; unclear D gene. In germline, CDR1 is SGHNT, CDR2 YYREEE (reference sequence). Trimming shortened V by 4 bases and J by 6 bases, and 7 bases separated the two germline ends. CDR3 length: 11 amino acids. This CDR3 reads CASSIDAEAFF. The CDR3 coding sequence is TGTGCCAGCAGCATAGACGCTGAAGCTTTCTTT. The full variable domain, with the rest looked up from reference TRBV5-4 and TRBJ1-1, is ETGVTQSPTHLIKTRGQQVTLRCSSQSGHNTVSWYQQALGQGPQFIFQYYREEENGRGNFPPRFSGLQFPNYSSELNVNALELDDSALYLCASSIDAEAFFGQGTRLTVV.

This clonotype has more than one count but fewer than ten. The J gene is TRBJ2-7, the V gene TRBV11-2; TRBD1 is a possible D gene (6 bases). The CDR3 runs to 14 residues. Per germline, CDR1 SGHAT and CDR2 FQNNGV. V shed 5 bases and J shed 2 bases, with 13 bases lying between them. As DNA, the CDR3 is TGTGCCAGCAGCCCCGGACAGTTTACCTACGAGCAGTACTTC. Translating it yields CASSPGQFTYEQYF.

Here the CDR3 DNA reads TGTGCCACCAGCAGGGGACTAGCGGGAGTTAGTGAGACCCAGTACTTC. Translation: CATSRGLAGVSETQYF. The chain employs TRBV15 and TRBJ2-5; 14 nucleotides agree with TRBD2. Per the germline V gene, CDR1 is LNHNV and CDR2 is YYDKDF (reference sequence). The ends lost 3 bases at V and 5 bases at J; junction bases unmatched: 5. This CDR3 region has 16 residues.

This clonotype has at least ten counts. The chain links TRBV20-1 to TRBJ2-5; D might be TRBD1 or TRBD2, each matching 5 bases. The CDR3 loop spans 9 amino acids. Germline loops: CDR1 DFQATT, CDR2 SNEGSKA (reference sequence). Trimming removed 7 bases from V and 9 bases from J, with 9 bases in between. This chain's CDR3 is CSVGTAQYF. The CDR3 nucleotides are TGCAGTGTGGGGACGGCCCAGTACTTC.

V is TRBV12-3 or TRBV12-4 and J is TRBJ1-1; D gene unclear. This CDR3 is 15 amino acids long. Trimming shortened V by 1 base and J by 5 bases, and 14 bases separated the two germline ends. CDR3 DNA sequence: TGTGCCAGCAGTTTAGGGACCGGTAGCGGGACTGAAGCTTTCTTT. Residues: CASSLGTGSGTEAFF.

This chain connects TRBV12-3 or TRBV12-4 to TRBJ2-1; 11 bases fit TRBD2. Losses at the gene ends were 8 bases for V and 7 bases for J; bases not matched to a gene: 7. The CDR3 sequence is 14 residues long. The CDR3 bases are TGTGCCAGCCTCCTCGCTAGCGGGGGGAATGAGCAGTTCTTC. The encoded protein is CASLLASGGNEQFF.

This clonotype turned up a few times. The V call is TRBV4-1, the J call TRBJ2-7, with TRBD1 as a possible D gene (6 bases). V lost 1 base to trimming and J lost 3 bases, with 13 bases between them. Germline V gene sequence: CDR1 MGHRA, CDR2 YSYEKL. The CDR3 length is 15 residues. Here the CDR3 reads CASSQVGTFNYEQYF. The CDR3 DNA is TGCGCCAGCAGCCAAGTGGGGACATTCAACTACGAGCAGTACTTC.

This clonotype has only a few counts. This chain joins TRBV2 and TRBJ2-5; D is undetermined. The V end was cut by 10 bases, the J end by 5 bases, with 17 bases between. From germline, CDR1 is SNHLY and CDR2 FYNNEI. The CDR3 length is 13 residues. Written as DNA, the CDR3 is TGTGCCACCCGCCTAGAGCTCGGGGAGACCCAGTACTTC. Protein product: CATRLELGETQYF.

This clonotype was detected only a few times. The CDR3 bases are TGTGCCAGCAGCGGTGGGACTAGCTCCTACAATGAGCAGTTCTTC. Amino acids: CASSGGTSSYNEQFF. This chain connects TRBV9 to TRBJ2-1, with 8 positions matching TRBD2. CDR1 SGDLS and CDR2 YYNGEE come from the germline V gene. CDR3 length: 15 residues. V dropped 3 bases and J dropped 0; count of bases not matched to a gene: 2.

The chain is built from TRBV20-1 and TRBJ2-5; D gene unclear. This CDR3 region has 14 residues. The germline V and J ends were trimmed by 0 bases and 4 bases, with 12 bases remaining between them. Per the germline V gene, CDR1 is DFQATT and CDR2 is SNEGSKA (reference sequence). CDR3 in DNA: TGCAGTGCTAGAGATGTACGCTTTCCAGAGACCCAGTACTTC. Protein: CSARDVRFPETQYF.

The chain combines TRBV5-1 with TRBJ1-1; D possibly corresponds to TRBD1 (5 bases). This CDR3 spans 14 amino acids. Trimming took off 5 bases at V and 1 base at J, with 12 bases between the two ends. Germline CDR1 is SGHRS and CDR2 is YFSETQ. This chain's CDR3 is CASSSLGGNTEAFF. The CDR3 region has the DNA TGCGCCAGCAGTTCACTGGGGGGGAACACTGAAGCTTTCTTT.

This sequence joins TRBV4-2 and TRBJ2-3, with TRBD2 matching over 11 bases. The trim removed 1 base at V and 0 bases at J, leaving 6 bases unmatched. This CDR3 has 18 amino acids. Germline CDR1 LGHNA, CDR2 YNFKEQ. CDR3 protein: CASSQVLAGGTSTDTQYF. In DNA form, the CDR3 reads TGTGCCAGCAGCCAAGTGCTAGCGGGGGGAACTAGCACAGATACGCAGTATTTT.

J is TRBJ1-1 and V is TRBV5-1; possibly TRBD1 for D (6 bases). Germline CDR1 reads SGHRS; CDR2 reads YFSETQ. The CDR3 consists of 15 residues. Trimming removed 7 bases from V and 1 base from J, with 17 bases in between. DNA for the CDR3: TGCGCCAGCCGGACAGACTCCCGGGGGAACACTGAAGCTTTCTTT. This codes for CASRTDSRGNTEAFF.

This clonotype turned up a few times. The chain has TRBV20-1 and TRBJ2-7; the match to TRBD1 covers 7 bases. This CDR3 has 12 residues. J gave up 5 bases and V 3 bases, and 4 bases lay outside the gene matches. Germline CDR1 is DFQATT and CDR2 is SNEGSKA (reference sequence). CDR3 DNA sequence: TGCAGTGCTAGGAGGGGGCTGGACGAGCAGTACTTC. Translating it yields CSARRGLDEQYF.

The rearrangement joins TRBV18 to TRBJ2-3; no definite D call. Trimming removed 6 bases from V and 2 bases from J, with 15 bases in between. Germline loops: CDR1 KGHSH, CDR2 LQKENI. This CDR3 region has 15 residues. The CDR3 spells CASSSMDGSTDTQYF. The CDR3 DNA reads TGTGCCAGCTCTTCTATGGACGGGTCCACAGATACGCAGTATTTT.